The 3 T cell receptor beta chains listed next were all sequenced from one sample in a study of T cells in Graves' hyperthyroidism and ophthalmopathy. Researchers amplified the TCR beta CDR3 regions from RNA transcripts. RT-PCR in the first round (using the HTBI primer set) targeted the TCR CDR3. TCRdb itself ran the multiplex PCR reads through MiXCR, one entry per CDR3 protein. This table has about 500,000 distinct CDR3 sequences, about 16% appearing once. Sequenced sample: blood. The receptors stem from a woman younger than 45 with Graves' ophthalmopathy.

The CDR3, as DNA: TGTGCCAGCAGCCAAGAATCAGGGACAAATCAGCCCCAGCATTTT. It yields the protein CASSQESGTNQPQHF. The chain is built from TRBV4-2 and TRBJ1-5; D perhaps matches TRBD1 (6 bases). The CDR3 is 15 residues long. V was shortened by 0 bases and J by 4 bases, with 10 bases between the two germline ends. Germline V CDR1 and CDR2: LGHNA, YNFKEQ.

This clonotype was observed at least ten times. This rearrangement joins TRBV30 to TRBJ2-7; D ambiguous. Per germline, CDR1 GTSNPN and CDR2 SVGIG (reference sequence). V was pared by 0 bases and J by 4 bases, with 7 bases between. This CDR3 region has 12 residues. CDR3 nucleotide sequence: TGTGCCTGGAGTGTACACGGGTACGAGCAGTACTTC. Translation gives CAWSVHGYEQYF.

The chain employs TRBV28 and TRBJ2-7; D not resolved. The CDR3 covers 12 residues. Trimming cost V 2 bases and J 9 bases, with 11 bases left between them. The germline V gene encodes CDR1 MDHEN and CDR2 SYDVKM. The CDR3 region is CASSLDPWGQYF. The CDR3, as DNA: TGTGCCAGCAGTTTAGACCCGTGGGGGCAGTACTTC.